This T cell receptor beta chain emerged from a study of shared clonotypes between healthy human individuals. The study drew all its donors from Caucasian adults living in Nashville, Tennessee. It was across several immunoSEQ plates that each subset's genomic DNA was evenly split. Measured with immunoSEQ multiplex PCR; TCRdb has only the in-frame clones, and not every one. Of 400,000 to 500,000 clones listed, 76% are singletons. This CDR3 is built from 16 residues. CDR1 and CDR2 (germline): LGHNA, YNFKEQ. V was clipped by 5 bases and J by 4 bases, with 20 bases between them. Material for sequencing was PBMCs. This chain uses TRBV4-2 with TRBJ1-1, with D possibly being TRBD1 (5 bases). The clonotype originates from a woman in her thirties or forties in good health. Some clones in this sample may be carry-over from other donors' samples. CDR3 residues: CASSLAPGEKGTEAFF. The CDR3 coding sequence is TGTGCCAGCAGCTTGGCCCCGGGGGAGAAGGGCACTGAAGCTTTCTTT.